Listed here are 8 T cell receptor beta chains from one sample, sequenced in a study of T cell changes during pregnancy in multiple sclerosis. The repertoire was sequenced with immunoSEQ multiplex PCR; TCRdb's copy has only in-frame clones and lacks some. Of tens of thousands of clones in the sample, 93% were seen once. Source: peripheral blood, taken in the second trimester of pregnancy. Source of these receptors: a female donor with multiple sclerosis, enrolled in a pregnancy study.

The chain links TRBV19 to TRBJ2-7, with a tentative D call TRBD1 (5 bases). Trimming took off 7 bases at V and 1 base at J, with 11 bases between the two ends. The CDR3 runs 13 residues. Germline CDR1 LNHDA, CDR2 SQIVND (reference sequence). Here the CDR3 reads CASMESGSYEQYF. CDR3 nucleotides: TGTGCCAGTATGGAGTCAGGGTCCTACGAGCAGTACTTC.

This chain links TRBV18 with TRBJ2-2; TRBD2 might be the D (6 bases). CDR3 length: 16 amino acids. Trimming stripped 3 bases from V and 5 bases from J, with 16 bases between. CDR1 is KGHSH, CDR2 LQKENI, per germline. CDR3 sequence: CASSPSPGGRTGELFF. The CDR3 DNA sequence: TGTGCCAGCTCACCCTCCCCCGGGGGAAGGACCGGGGAGCTGTTTTTT.

The chain recombines TRBV28 with TRBJ1-2, with 7 bases that match TRBD1. Trimming cost V 6 bases and J 5 bases; bases outside gene matches: 6. CDR1 is MDHEN and CDR2 is SYDVKM in the germline V gene. The CDR3 is made up of 13 amino acids. The CDR3 DNA is TGTGCCAGCAGACCCGACAGGGATTATGGCTACACCTTC. This codes for CASRPDRDYGYTF.

This sequence joins TRBV15 and TRBJ1-5; unclear D gene. The CDR3 totals 16 residues. V was cut by 0 bases and J by 1 base, with 10 bases left in between. CDR1 is LNHNV and CDR2 is YYDKDF in the germline V gene (reference sequence). The CDR3 DNA follows: TGTGCCACCAGCAGAGAGCCGGCCAGGAGCAATCAGCCCCAGCATTTT. Amino acid sequence: CATSREPARSNQPQHF.

This clone has a count of ten or more. The CDR3 DNA sequence: TGTGCCAGCAGCCAATTGAGTGAGCAGTTCTTC. Translation: CASSQLSEQFF. This chain links TRBV14 with TRBJ2-1; D not resolved. Germline V lookup: CDR1 SGHDN, CDR2 FVKESK. This CDR3 is 11 amino acids long. Trimming removed 2 bases at V and 9 bases at J, with 5 bases between.

The chain joins TRBV7-2 to TRBJ2-3; maybe TRBD2 (7 bases). Germline V gene lookup returns CDR1 SGHTA and CDR2 FQGNSA. The CDR3 runs to 17 residues. V was trimmed by 1 base and J by 3 bases, leaving 17 bases between them. The CDR3: CASSLDRGARRTDTQYF. CDR3 sequence (DNA): TGTGCCAGCAGCTTAGATCGGGGGGCGAGGAGGACAGATACGCAGTATTTT. Full variable domain (outside the CDR3, taken from reference TRBV7-2 and TRBJ2-3): GAGVSQSPSNKVTEKGKDVELRCDPISGHTALYWYRQSLGQGLEFLIYFQGNSAPDKSGLPSDRFSAERTGGSVSTLTIQRTQQEDSAVYLCASSLDRGARRTDTQYFGPGTRLTVL.

V gene TRBV4-1 combines with J gene TRBJ1-6; possibly TRBD1 for D (5 bases). From germline, CDR1 is MGHRA and CDR2 YSYEKL. CDR3 size: 15 residues. Between the trimmed V and J ends, which lost 4 bases and 8 bases, there was a span of 15 bases. CDR3 coding DNA: TGCGCCAGCAGCCCCCGGGCCGCGGGGGATTCACCCCTCCACTTT. It translates to CASSPRAAGDSPLHF.

The chain has TRBV4-3 and TRBJ2-6, with TRBD1 identical over 8 bases. Germline loops: CDR1 LGHNA, CDR2 YSLEER. The V gene end was trimmed by 2 bases and the J gene end by 3 bases; junction bases not matched to a gene: 3. This CDR3 contains 16 residues. This CDR3 reads CASSQKTGVGANVLTF. In nucleotides, the CDR3 is TGCGCCAGCAGCCAAAAGACAGGGGTTGGGGCCAACGTCCTGACTTTC.